The text below deals with one T cell receptor (beta chain). Antigen unknown. The primer mix had 60 Vbeta and 13 Jbeta primers. As processed by the authors: In a later analysis, the count reached 80 million or so unique TCR beta chains, with 10 million to 11 million shared. Data came from immunoSEQ multiplex PCR; TCRdb stores just in-frame clones and leaves some out. The D gene and trimming were derived from the DNA, and the V and J assignments and clone size from that table. The table includes about 55,000 clones, about three quarters detected once. The germline V gene has CDR1 MNHEY and CDR2 SMNVEV (reference sequence). The CDR3 is 15 residues long. Trimming left V 6 bases short and J 5 bases short, with 17 bases between. This record comes from a study of cytomegalovirus exposure and HLA in healthy donors. Overall study: Samples from HLA-typed donors yielded approximately 80 million unique TCRs in an early data release.

Overall study findings and caveats: Per a prior analysis, the majority of TCR beta V segments were productive roughly 90% or roughly 30% of the time. 87-base-pair reads could not separate some V segments, including TRBV6-2 and TRBV6-3.

The sample was PBMCs. V gene TRBV27 combines with J gene TRBJ2-1; a weak D match, TRBD1 (6 bases). This clonotype was sampled from a female donor in good health and CMV-seronegative. CDR3 bases: TGTGCCAGCAGGCCAAACAGGGTCTCGCACAATGAGCAGTTCTTC. Translation gives CASRPNRVSHNEQFF.